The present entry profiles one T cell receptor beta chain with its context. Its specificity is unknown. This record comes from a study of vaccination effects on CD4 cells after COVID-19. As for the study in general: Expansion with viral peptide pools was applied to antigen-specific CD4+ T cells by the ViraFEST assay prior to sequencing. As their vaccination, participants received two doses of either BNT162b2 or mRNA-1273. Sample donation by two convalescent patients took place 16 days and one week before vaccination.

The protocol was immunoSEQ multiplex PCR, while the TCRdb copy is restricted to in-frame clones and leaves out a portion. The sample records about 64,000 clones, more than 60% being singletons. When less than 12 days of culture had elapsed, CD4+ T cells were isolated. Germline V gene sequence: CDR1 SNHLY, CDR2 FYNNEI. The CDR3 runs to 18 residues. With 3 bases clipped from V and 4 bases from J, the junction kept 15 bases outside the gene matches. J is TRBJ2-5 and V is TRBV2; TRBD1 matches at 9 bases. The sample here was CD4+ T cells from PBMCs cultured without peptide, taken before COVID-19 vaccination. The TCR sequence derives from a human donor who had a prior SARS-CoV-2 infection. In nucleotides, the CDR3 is TGTGCCAGCAGTGAGTGGCCCGGGACAGGGACGAAGGGAGAGACCCAGTACTTC. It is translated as CASSEWPGTGTKGETQYF. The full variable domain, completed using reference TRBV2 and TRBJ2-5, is EPEVTQTPSHQVTQMGQEVILRCVPISNHLYFYWYRQILGQKVEFLVSFYNNEISEKSEIFDDQFSVERPDGSNFTLKIRSTKLEDSAMYFCASSEWPGTGTKGETQYFGPGTRLLVL.